This TCR beta chain was sequenced in a study of regulatory T cells in long-lasting Graves disease. Study-level information: Recently diagnosed Graves' patients had received antithyroid drugs for under 3 months.

Time point reported: newly diagnosed GD, antithyroid drugs for less than 3 months. PBMCs provided the RNA from which the TCR library was made. The TCR beta library used iRepertoire HTBI primers with Arm-PCR amplification of CDR3. TCRdb re-analysed the multiplex PCR reads in MiXCR, keeping a single row per CDR3 protein. The repertoire consists of about 440,000 distinct CDR3 sequences, with more than 13% occurring once and the leading ten covering roughly a sixth. CDR3 length: 15 amino acids. The V and J ends lost 1 base and 6 bases, in that order; junction bases with no gene match: 5. The sample also formed part of further work on T cells in Graves' hyperthyroidism and ophthalmopathy. That work states: HTBI primers drove first-round RT-PCR of the TCR CDR3.

The clonotype was recovered from a woman aged 25 to 39 with Graves disease. The source was peripheral blood mononuclear cells (PBMCs), collected at new diagnosis, from a patient treated with antithyroid drugs. This chain uses TRBV12-3 or TRBV12-4 with TRBJ2-2; TRBD2 aligns across 7 bases. CDR3 in amino acids: CASSLGLSGAGELFF. CDR3 DNA sequence: TGTGCCAGCAGTTTAGGGTTAAGCGGGGCCGGGGAGCTGTTTTTT.